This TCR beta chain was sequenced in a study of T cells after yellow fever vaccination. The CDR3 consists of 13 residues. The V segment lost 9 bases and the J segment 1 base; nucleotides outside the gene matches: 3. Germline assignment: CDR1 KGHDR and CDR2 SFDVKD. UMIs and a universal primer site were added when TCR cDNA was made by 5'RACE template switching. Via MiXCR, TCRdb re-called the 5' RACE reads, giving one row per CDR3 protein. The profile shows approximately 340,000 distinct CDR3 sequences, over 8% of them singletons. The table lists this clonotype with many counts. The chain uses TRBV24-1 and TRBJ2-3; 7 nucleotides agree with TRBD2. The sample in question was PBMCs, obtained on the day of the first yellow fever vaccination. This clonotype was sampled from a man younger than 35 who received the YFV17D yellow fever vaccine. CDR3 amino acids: CATRAGGTDTQYF. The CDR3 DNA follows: TGTGCCACCCGGGCGGGGGGCACAGATACGCAGTATTTT.